This is a list of T cell receptor beta chains from one sample in a study of early T cells in non-severe SARS-CoV-2 infection. TCRdb reanalysed the 5' RACE reads using MiXCR and keeps one entry per CDR3 protein. The sample yields 81,000 or so distinct CDR3 sequences, approximately 12% seen once. Sequenced material: whole blood. These receptor sequences come from an adult who was a healthcare worker with PCR-confirmed SARS-CoV-2 infection or an uninfected control (not recorded which). Each CDR3 is given with its conserved first and last residue. The order of the fields is D gene, V gene, clone size, J gene, CDR3 protein, CDR3 DNA. D genes are given only for firm matches. Size tells how often a clone was seen (once, few, many) or the class of an expanded clone, and some rows leave it out.

.	TRBV28	few	TRBJ2-7	CASRGIGGSYEQYF	TGTGCCAGCAGGGGAATCGGGGGTTCCTACGAGCAGTACTTC
.	TRBV25-1	many	TRBJ1-5	CASSPGPSNQPQHF	TGTGCCAGCAGTCCAGGTCCCAGCAATCAGCCCCAGCATTTT
.	TRBV5-1	.	TRBJ2-7	CASRADSYEQYF	TGCGCCAGCAGGGCAGATTCCTACGAGCAGTACTTC
.	TRBV6-6	.	TRBJ1-5	CASSYGGAPQPQHF	TGTGCCAGCAGTTACGGAGGGGCCCCACAGCCCCAGCATTTT
.	TRBV15	few	TRBJ2-1	CATYSPFIPYNEQFF	TGTGCCACCTATTCACCATTTATCCCATACAATGAGCAGTTCTTC
.	TRBV28	many	TRBJ1-1	CASTPGRRETEAFF	TGTGCCAGCACTCCGGGACGGAGGGAAACTGAAGCTTTCTTT
.	TRBV3-1	.	TRBJ1-6	CASSLRQNNSPLHF	TGTGCCAGCAGCCTTCGACAAAATAATTCACCCCTCCACTTT
.	TRBV7-9	.	TRBJ2-6	CASSLGLGSGANVLTF	TGTGCCAGCAGCTTAGGGCTCGGCTCTGGGGCCAACGTCCTGACTTTC
.	TRBV11-3	many	TRBJ2-2	CASSLLASAGELFF	TGTGCCAGCAGCTTACTAGCGTCGGCCGGGGAGCTGTTTTTT
TRBD2	TRBV7-9	few	TRBJ2-1	CASSLYGGSSSNEQFF	TGTGCCAGCAGCTTATATGGCGGGAGTAGTTCCAATGAGCAGTTCTTC
TRBD1	TRBV10-3	many	TRBJ2-3	CAISAGQGPDTQYF	TGTGCCATCAGTGCCGGACAGGGGCCAGATACGCAGTATTTT
TRBD1	TRBV20-1	.	TRBJ1-2	CSGGQGRDYTF	TGCAGTGGGGGACAGGGGAGAGACTACACCTTC
.	TRBV14	.	TRBJ1-1	CASSAVTWAEAFF	TGTGCCAGCAGTGCGGTCACTTGGGCTGAAGCTTTCTTT
.	TRBV29-1	many	TRBJ2-1	CSVRRGGNEQFF	TGCAGCGTTCGGAGGGGAGGCAATGAGCAGTTCTTC